The subject of this entry is one T cell receptor (beta chain). Trimming took off 4 bases at V and 5 bases at J, with 20 bases between the two ends. Germline CDR1 reads SGHDT; CDR2 reads YYEEEE. This CDR3 has 16 amino acids. This entry is derived from a study of neoadjuvant anti-PD-1 for oral cavity cancer. Here immunoSEQ multiplex PCR was the method, and the copy in TCRdb shows in-frame clones only, minus some. The data show approximately 43,000 clones, 75% to 80% seen once. Described time point: after neoadjuvant nivolumab, at surgical resection. The rearrangement links TRBV5-6 to TRBJ2-3; maybe TRBD2 (6 bases). Sequenced here: PBMCs, sampled after nivolumab (anti-PD-1) treatment. This TCR came from a person between 35 and 79 years old with oral cavity squamous cell carcinoma. The DNA for the CDR3 is TGTGCCAGCAGCCACCGGGGAAGGACGGAGGGAGATACGCAGTATTTT. Translated, it gives CASSHRGRTEGDTQYF.